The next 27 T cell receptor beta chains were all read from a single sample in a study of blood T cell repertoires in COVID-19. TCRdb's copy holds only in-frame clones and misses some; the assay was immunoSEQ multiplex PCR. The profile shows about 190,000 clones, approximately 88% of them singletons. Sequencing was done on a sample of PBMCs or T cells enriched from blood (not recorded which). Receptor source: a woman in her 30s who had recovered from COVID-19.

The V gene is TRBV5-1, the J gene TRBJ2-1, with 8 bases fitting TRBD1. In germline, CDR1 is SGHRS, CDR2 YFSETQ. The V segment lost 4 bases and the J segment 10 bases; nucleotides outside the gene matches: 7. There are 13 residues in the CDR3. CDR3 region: CASSGGQGGEQFF. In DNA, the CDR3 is TGCGCCAGCAGCGGTGGACAGGGAGGCGAGCAGTTCTTC.

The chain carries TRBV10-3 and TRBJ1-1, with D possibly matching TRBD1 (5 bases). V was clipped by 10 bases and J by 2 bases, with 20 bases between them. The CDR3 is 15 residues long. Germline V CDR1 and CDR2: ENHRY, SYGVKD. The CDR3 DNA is TGTGCCACTTCCGGGGCGGGGGTAACAAACACTGAAGCTTTCTTT. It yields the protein CATSGAGVTNTEAFF.

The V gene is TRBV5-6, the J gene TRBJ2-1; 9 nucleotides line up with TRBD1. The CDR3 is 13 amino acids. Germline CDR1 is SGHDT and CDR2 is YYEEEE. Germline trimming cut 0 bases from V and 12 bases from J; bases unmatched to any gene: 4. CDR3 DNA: TGTGCCAGCAGCTTGGACAGGGGGCGCGGGCAGTTCTTC. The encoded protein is CASSLDRGRGQFF.

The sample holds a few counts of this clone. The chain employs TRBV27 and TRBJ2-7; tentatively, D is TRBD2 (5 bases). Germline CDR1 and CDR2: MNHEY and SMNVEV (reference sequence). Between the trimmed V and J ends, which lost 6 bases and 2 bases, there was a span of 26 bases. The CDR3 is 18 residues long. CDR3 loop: CASSRGRRTPGKTYEQYV. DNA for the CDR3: TGTGCCAGCAGCCGCGGCCGCCGGACTCCAGGAAAAACCTACGAGCAGTACGTC.

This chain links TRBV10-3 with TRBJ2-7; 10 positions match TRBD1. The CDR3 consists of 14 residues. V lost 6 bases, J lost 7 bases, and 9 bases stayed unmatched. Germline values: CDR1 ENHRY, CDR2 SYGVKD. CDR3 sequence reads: CAISNDRGPPEQYF. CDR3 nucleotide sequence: TGTGCCATCAGCAACGACAGGGGGCCCCCAGAGCAGTACTTC.

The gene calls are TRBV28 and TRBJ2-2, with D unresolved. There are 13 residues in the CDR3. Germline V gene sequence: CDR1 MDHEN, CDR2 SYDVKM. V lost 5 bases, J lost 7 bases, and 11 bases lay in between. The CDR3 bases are TGTGCCAGCAGTCCCGAGCTGGTCGGGGAGCTGTTTTTT. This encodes CASSPELVGELFF. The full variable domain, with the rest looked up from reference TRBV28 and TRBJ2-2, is DVKVTQSSRYLVKRTGEKVFLECVQDMDHENMFWYRQDPGLGLRLIYFSYDVKMKEKGDIPEGYSVSREKKERFSLILESASTNQTSMYLCASSPELVGELFFGEGSRLTVL.

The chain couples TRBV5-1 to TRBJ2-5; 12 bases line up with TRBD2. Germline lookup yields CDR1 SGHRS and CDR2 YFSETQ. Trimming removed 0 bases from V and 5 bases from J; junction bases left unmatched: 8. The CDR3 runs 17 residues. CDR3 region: CASSLGSSGRAVETQYF. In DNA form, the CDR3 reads TGCGCCAGCAGCTTGGGGTCTAGCGGGAGGGCCGTGGAGACCCAGTACTTC.

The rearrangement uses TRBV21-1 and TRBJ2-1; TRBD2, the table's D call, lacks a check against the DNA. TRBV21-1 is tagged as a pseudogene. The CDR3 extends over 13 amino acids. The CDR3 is CASPGTSINEQFF. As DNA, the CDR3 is TGTGCCAGCCCCGGGACTTCGATTAATGAGCAGTTCTTC.

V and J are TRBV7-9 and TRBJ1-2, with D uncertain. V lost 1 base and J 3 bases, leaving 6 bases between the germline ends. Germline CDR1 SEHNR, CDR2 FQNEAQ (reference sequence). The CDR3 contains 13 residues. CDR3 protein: CASSLVRDYGYTF. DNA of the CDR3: TGTGCCAGCAGCTTAGTGCGGGACTATGGCTACACCTTC.

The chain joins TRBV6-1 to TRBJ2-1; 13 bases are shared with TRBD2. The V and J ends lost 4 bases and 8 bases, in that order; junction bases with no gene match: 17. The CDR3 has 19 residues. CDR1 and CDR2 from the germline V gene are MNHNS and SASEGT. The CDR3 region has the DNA TGTGCCAGCAGTGCAACTAGCGGGAGGGCCGTTCTGAAGGGGGATGAGCAGTTCTTC. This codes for CASSATSGRAVLKGDEQFF.

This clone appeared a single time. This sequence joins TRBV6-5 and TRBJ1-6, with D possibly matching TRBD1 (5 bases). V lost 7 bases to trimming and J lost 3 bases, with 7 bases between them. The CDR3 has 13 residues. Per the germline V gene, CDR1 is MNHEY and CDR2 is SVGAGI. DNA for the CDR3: TGTGCCAGCAAGGACAACTATAATTCACCCCTCCACTTT. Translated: CASKDNYNSPLHF.

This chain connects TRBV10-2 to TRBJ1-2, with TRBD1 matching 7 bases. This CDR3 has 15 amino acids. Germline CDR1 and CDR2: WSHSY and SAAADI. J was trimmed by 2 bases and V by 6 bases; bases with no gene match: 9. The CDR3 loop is CASRPSGQVNYGYTF. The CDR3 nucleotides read TGCGCCAGCAGGCCCTCCGGACAGGTCAACTATGGCTACACCTTC.

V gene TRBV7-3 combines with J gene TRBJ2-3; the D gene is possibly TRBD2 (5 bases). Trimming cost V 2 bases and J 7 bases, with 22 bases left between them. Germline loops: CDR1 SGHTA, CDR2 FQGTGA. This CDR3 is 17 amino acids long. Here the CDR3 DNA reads TGTGCCAGCAGCTTATTATCCGTGGGAGCGAACGGAAATACGCAGTATTTT. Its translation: CASSLLSVGANGNTQYF.

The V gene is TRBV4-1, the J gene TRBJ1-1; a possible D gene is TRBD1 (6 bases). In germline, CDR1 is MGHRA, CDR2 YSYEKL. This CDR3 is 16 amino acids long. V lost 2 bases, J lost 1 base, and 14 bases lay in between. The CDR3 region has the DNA TGCGCCAGCAGCCAATCGGACAGAGTCCGGAACACTGAAGCTTTCTTT. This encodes CASSQSDRVRNTEAFF.

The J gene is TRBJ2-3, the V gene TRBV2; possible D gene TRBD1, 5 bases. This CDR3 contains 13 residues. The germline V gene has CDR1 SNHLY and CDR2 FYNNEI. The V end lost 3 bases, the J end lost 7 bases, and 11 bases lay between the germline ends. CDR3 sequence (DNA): TGTGCCAGCAGTGAGCGCAGGGCATATACGCAGTATTTT. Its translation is CASSERRAYTQYF.

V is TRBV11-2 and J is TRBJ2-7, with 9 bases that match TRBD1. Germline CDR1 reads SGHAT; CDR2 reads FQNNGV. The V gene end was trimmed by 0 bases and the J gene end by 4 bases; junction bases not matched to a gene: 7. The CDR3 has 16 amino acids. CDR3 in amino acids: CASSLDPGTGSYEQYV. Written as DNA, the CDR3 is TGTGCCAGCAGCTTAGATCCCGGGACAGGGAGTTACGAGCAGTACGTC.

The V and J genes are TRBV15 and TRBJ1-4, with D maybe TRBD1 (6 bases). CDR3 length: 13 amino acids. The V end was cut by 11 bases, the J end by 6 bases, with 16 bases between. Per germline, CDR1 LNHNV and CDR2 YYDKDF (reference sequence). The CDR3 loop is CASEDSRDEKLFF. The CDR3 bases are TGTGCCTCTGAGGACAGCCGAGATGAAAAACTGTTTTTT.

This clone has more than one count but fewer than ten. The CDR3, as DNA: TGTGCCAGCAGCGAAAGTCCCTCAGGGCTCACTGAAGCTTTCTTT. The encoded protein is CASSESPSGLTEAFF. The chain couples TRBV9 to TRBJ1-1; maybe TRBD1 (5 bases). Looked up from germline, CDR1 is SGDLS and CDR2 is YYNGEE. V was cut by 3 bases and J by 4 bases, with 16 bases left in between. The CDR3 has 15 residues. Together with reference TRBV9 and TRBJ1-1, the CDR3 gives the full variable domain: DSGVTQTPKHLITATGQRVTLRCSPRSGDLSVYWYQQSLDQGLQFLIQYYNGEERAKGNILERFSAQQFPDLHSELNLSSLELGDSALYFCASSESPSGLTEAFFGQGTRLTVV.

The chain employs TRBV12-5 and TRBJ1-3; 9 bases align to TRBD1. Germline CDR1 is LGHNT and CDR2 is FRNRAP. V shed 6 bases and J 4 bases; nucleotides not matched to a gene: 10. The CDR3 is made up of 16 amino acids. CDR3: CASGGTGIADGNTIYF. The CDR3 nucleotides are TGTGCTAGTGGGGGGACAGGGATTGCAGACGGAAACACCATATATTTT.

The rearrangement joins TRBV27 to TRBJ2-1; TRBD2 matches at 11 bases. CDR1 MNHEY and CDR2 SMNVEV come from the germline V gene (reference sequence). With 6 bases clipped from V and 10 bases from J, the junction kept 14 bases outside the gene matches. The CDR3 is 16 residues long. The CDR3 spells CASSVNPGLADGEQFF. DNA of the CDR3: TGTGCCAGCAGCGTTAATCCGGGACTAGCGGATGGGGAGCAGTTCTTC.

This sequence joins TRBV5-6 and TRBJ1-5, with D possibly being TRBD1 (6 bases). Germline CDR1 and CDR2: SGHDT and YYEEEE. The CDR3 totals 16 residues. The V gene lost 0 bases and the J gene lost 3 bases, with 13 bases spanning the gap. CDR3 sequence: CASSLEAGEPNQPQHF. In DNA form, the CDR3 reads TGTGCCAGCAGCTTGGAGGCAGGGGAACCCAATCAGCCCCAGCATTTT.

CDR3 sequence reads: CASSPSDRANTEAFF. CDR3 bases: TGTGCCAGCAGCCCTTCGGACAGGGCGAACACTGAAGCTTTCTTT. The V and J genes are TRBV7-9 and TRBJ1-1; 8 bases agree with TRBD1. This CDR3 has 15 residues. Germline CDR1 reads SEHNR; CDR2 reads FQNEAQ (reference sequence). Germline trimming cut 5 bases from V and 1 base from J; bases unmatched to any gene: 6.

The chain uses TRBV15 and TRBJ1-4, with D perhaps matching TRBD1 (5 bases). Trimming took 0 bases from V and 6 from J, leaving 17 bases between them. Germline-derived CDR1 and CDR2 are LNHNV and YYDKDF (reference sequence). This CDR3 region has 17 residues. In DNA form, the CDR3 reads TGTGCCACCAGCAGAGATCTATTGGCTAGGGGTGATGAAAAACTGTTTTTT. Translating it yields CATSRDLLARGDEKLFF.

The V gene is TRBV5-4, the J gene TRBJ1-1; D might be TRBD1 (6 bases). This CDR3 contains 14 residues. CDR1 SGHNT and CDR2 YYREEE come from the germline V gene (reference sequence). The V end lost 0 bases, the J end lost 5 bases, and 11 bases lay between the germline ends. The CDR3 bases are TGTGCCAGCAGCTTGGTAGGGGGAGAGACTGAAGCTTTCTTT. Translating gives CASSLVGGETEAFF. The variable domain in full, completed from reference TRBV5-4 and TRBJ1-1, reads ETGVTQSPTHLIKTRGQQVTLRCSSQSGHNTVSWYQQALGQGPQFIFQYYREEENGRGNFPPRFSGLQFPNYSSELNVNALELDDSALYLCASSLVGGETEAFFGQGTRLTVV.

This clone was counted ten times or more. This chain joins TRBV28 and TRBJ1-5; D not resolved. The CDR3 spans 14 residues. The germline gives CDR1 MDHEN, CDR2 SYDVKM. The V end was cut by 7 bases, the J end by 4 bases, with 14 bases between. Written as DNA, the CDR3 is TGTGCCAGCAACCCCTCACCCGGGAATCAGCCCCAGCATTTT. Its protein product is CASNPSPGNQPQHF.

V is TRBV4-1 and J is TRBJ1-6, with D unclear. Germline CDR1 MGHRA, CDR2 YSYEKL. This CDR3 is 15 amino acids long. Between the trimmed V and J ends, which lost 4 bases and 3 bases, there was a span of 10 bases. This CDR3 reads CASSPLGLYNSPLHF. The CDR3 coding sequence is TGCGCCAGCAGCCCACTGGGCCTCTATAATTCACCCCTCCACTTT.

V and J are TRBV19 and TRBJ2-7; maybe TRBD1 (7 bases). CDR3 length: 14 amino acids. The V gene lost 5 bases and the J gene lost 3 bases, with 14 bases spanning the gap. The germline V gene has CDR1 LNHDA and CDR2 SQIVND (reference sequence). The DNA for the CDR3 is TGTGCCAGTAGTCTTGGAGGGGGCGACTACGAGCAGTACGTC. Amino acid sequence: CASSLGGGDYEQYV.